Sequencing of this T cell receptor beta chain was carried out in a study of blood T cells in healthy people across ages. Findings and limits, study-wide: Unsorted PBMCs prevented conclusive naive versus antigen-experienced comparison.

The length of the CDR3 is 15 residues. Germline assignment: CDR1 KGHSH and CDR2 LQKENI. The V and J ends lost 4 bases and 3 bases, in that order; junction bases with no gene match: 8. Roughly 9 milliliters of peripheral blood were drawn from each donor. This clonotype was detected once. What it binds is unknown. A J-beta primer mix and a sample-barcoded 5' primer were used in a second PCR of about 7 to 12 cycles. Carrying 12 random nucleotides, a template-switch adaptor labeled each individual cDNA molecule. All samples gave at least 2.5 million CDR3-containing paired-end reads. TCRdb reprocessed the 5' RACE reads with MiXCR, giving one entry per CDR3 protein. The sample lists about 970,000 distinct CDR3 sequences; about 53% were seen once.

This chain uses TRBV18 with TRBJ1-1; 7 nucleotides align to TRBD1. This receptor was taken from a woman aged 60-75 years in good health. Sequenced material: blood. CDR3 sequence reads: CASSQQGGKYTEAFF. The CDR3 DNA is TGTGCCAGCTCACAGCAGGGGGGGAAATACACTGAAGCTTTCTTT.